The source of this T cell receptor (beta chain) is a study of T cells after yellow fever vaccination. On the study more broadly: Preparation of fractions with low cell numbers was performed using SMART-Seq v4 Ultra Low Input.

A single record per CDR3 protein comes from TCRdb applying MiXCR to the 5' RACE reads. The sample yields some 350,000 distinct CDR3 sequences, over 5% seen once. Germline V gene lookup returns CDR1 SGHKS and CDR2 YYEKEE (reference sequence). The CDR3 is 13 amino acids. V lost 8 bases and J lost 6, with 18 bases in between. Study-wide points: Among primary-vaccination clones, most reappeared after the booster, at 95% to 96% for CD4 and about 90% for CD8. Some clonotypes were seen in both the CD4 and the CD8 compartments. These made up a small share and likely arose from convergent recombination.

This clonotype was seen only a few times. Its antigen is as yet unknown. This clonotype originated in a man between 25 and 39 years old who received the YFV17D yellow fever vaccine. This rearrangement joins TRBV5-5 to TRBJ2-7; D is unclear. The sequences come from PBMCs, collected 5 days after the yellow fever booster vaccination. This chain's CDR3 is CARSAGLLCEQYF. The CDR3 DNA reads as TGTGCCAGGAGCGCCGGGCTCCTCTGCGAGCAGTACTTC.